What follows are 14 T cell receptor beta chains derived from one specimen sequenced in a study of blood T cells in healthy people across ages. It was with a sample-barcoded 5' primer and a J-beta primer mix that a second PCR of roughly 6 to 11 cycles was run. TCRdb reanalysed the 5' RACE reads using MiXCR and keeps one entry per CDR3 protein. This sample has 500,000 to 600,000 distinct CDR3 sequences, with 25% to 30% found just once. The material sequenced was blood. The receptors derive from a woman in her 70s in good health.

The chain uses TRBV7-9 and TRBJ2-3; possibly TRBD1 for D (6 bases). Per the germline V gene, CDR1 is SEHNR and CDR2 is FQNEAQ (reference sequence). V lost 5 bases and J 6 bases, leaving 18 bases between the germline ends. There are 15 residues in the CDR3. Here the CDR3 reads CASSTSVGALDTQYF. In nucleotides, the CDR3 is TGTGCCAGCAGCACATCTGTGGGGGCGCTGGATACGCAGTATTTT.

The chain is built from TRBV29-1 and TRBJ1-1; D may be TRBD1 (5 bases). Deletions cut 0 bases from V and 3 bases from J, with 14 bases between. The CDR3 is 15 amino acids. CDR1 is SQVTM and CDR2 is ANQGSEA in the germline V gene. CDR3 coding DNA: TGCAGCGTTGAAGACCGGACATGGGGGGACACTGAAGCTTTCTTT. Translating gives CSVEDRTWGDTEAFF.

The CDR3 region is CASGGPDEQYF. CDR3 bases: TGTGCCAGCGGAGGACCGGACGAGCAGTACTTC. The rearrangement uses TRBV6-5 and TRBJ2-7, with a weak D call TRBD2 (5 bases). V dropped 8 bases and J dropped 5 bases, with 10 bases sitting between them. Germline V gene data show CDR1 as MNHEY and CDR2 as SVGAGI. The CDR3 has 11 amino acids.

This chain uses TRBV9 with TRBJ2-5; 7 nucleotides line up with TRBD1. The CDR3 runs 13 residues. The trim removed 5 bases at V and 4 bases at J, leaving 5 bases unmatched. Germline V gives CDR1 SGDLS, CDR2 YYNGEE. The CDR3 DNA follows: TGTGCCAGCAGGGGGACAGAGGGAGAGACCCAGTACTTC. Encoded protein: CASRGTEGETQYF. The full variable domain, completed using reference TRBV9 and TRBJ2-5, is DSGVTQTPKHLITATGQRVTLRCSPRSGDLSVYWYQQSLDQGLQFLIQYYNGEERAKGNILERFSAQQFPDLHSELNLSSLELGDSALYFCASRGTEGETQYFGPGTRLLVL.

This sequence joins TRBV15 and TRBJ2-7; 8 bases map to TRBD1. The CDR3 is made up of 15 amino acids. Germline V gives CDR1 LNHNV, CDR2 YYDKDF (reference sequence). J was trimmed by 6 bases and V by 4 bases; bases with no gene match: 11. The DNA of the CDR3 is TGTGCCACCAGCAAAGGGACAGGACCCACCTGCGAGCAGTACTTC. Protein sequence: CATSKGTGPTCEQYF. The whole variable domain, remainder taken from reference TRBV15 and TRBJ2-7, is DAMVIQNPRYQVTQFGKPVTLSCSQTLNHNVMYWYQQKSSQAPKLLFHYYDKDFNNEADTPDNFQSRRPNTSFCFLDIRSPGLGDTAMYLCATSKGTGPTCEQYFGPGTRLTVT.

This clonotype was observed a few times. V gene TRBV4-2 combines with J gene TRBJ1-6; 8 bases line up with TRBD1. Losses at the gene ends were 0 bases for V and 10 bases for J; bases not matched to a gene: 11. CDR3 length: 17 amino acids. The germline CDR1 and CDR2 sequences are LGHNA and YNFKEQ. The CDR3 loop reads CASSQDGQGQTNSPLHF. As DNA, the CDR3 is TGTGCCAGCAGCCAAGATGGACAGGGTCAAACCAACTCACCCCTCCACTTT.

The count of this clonotype is one. The chain recombines TRBV7-2 with TRBJ1-1, with D hard to call. V lost 5 bases to trimming and J lost 6 bases, with 10 bases between them. The CDR3 is 12 amino acids. From germline, CDR1 is SGHTA and CDR2 FQGNSA. CDR3 nucleotides: TGTGCCAGCAGCACGAGAACTTCTGAAGCTTTCTTT. Protein: CASSTRTSEAFF.

In this sample, this clonotype turned up a few times. The V call is TRBV10-3, the J call TRBJ2-1; D possibly matches TRBD1 or TRBD2 (5 bases each). Trimming pared 3 bases from V and 9 bases from J, leaving 15 bases between. Germline-derived CDR1 and CDR2 are ENHRY and SYGVKD. The CDR3 runs 14 residues. CDR3 region: CAISERGTLGEQFF. The CDR3 nucleotides read TGTGCCATCAGTGAACGGGGCACTCTAGGTGAGCAGTTCTTC.

This clonotype was seen ten or more times. The chain carries TRBV12-3 or TRBV12-4 and TRBJ2-5, with a weak D call TRBD2 (6 bases). The CDR3 consists of 14 residues. V shed 2 bases and J shed 11 bases, with 18 bases lying between them. The CDR3 sequence: CASSLSVRTTLQYF. Written as DNA, the CDR3 is TGTGCCAGCAGTTTAAGTGTCCGGACTACCCTGCAGTACTTC.

The chain combines TRBV29-1 with TRBJ2-5; 7 positions match TRBD1. Germline CDR1 and CDR2: SQVTM and ANQGSEA. This CDR3 is built from 16 residues. Unmatched junction bases numbered 16, after V lost 4 bases and J lost 5 bases. The CDR3 protein is CSVAKGIGGSGETQYF. The CDR3 nucleotides are TGCAGCGTTGCCAAGGGGATAGGGGGCAGTGGGGAGACCCAGTACTTC.

This clonotype has a handful of counts. The chain joins TRBV7-2 to TRBJ2-7; no reliable D call. Trimming shortened V by 0 bases and J by 4 bases, and 13 bases separated the two germline ends. The CDR3 consists of 15 residues. CDR1 is SGHTA and CDR2 is FQGNSA in the germline V gene. The CDR3, as DNA: TGTGCCAGCAGCTTAGCGGGCCAACCTCGGTACGAGCAGTACTTC. Protein product: CASSLAGQPRYEQYF. Full variable domain (missing parts from reference TRBV7-2 and TRBJ2-7): GAGVSQSPSNKVTEKGKDVELRCDPISGHTALYWYRQSLGQGLEFLIYFQGNSAPDKSGLPSDRFSAERTGGSVSTLTIQRTQQEDSAVYLCASSLAGQPRYEQYFGPGTRLTVT.

The chain links TRBV4-1 to TRBJ1-2; D remains unclear. Germline CDR1 is MGHRA and CDR2 is YSYEKL. This CDR3 is 15 amino acids long. The V end was cut by 1 base, the J end by 8 bases, with 17 bases between. CDR3 loop: CASSQVGGEVYGYTF. In DNA form, the CDR3 reads TGCGCCAGCAGCCAAGTAGGCGGGGAGGTCTACGGCTACACCTTC.

The chain has TRBV20-1 and TRBJ2-2, with TRBD1 matching 7 bases. The CDR3 is 14 residues long. Per germline, CDR1 DFQATT and CDR2 SNEGSKA (reference sequence). Unmatched junction bases numbered 3, after V lost 1 base and J lost 4 bases. The CDR3 region has the DNA TGCAGTGCTAGAGTAGGGGGCAGCACCGGGGAGCTGTTTTTT. Its translation is CSARVGGSTGELFF.

The chain carries TRBV20-1 and TRBJ2-5; D is perhaps TRBD1 (5 bases). V was pared by 6 bases and J by 9 bases, with 14 bases between. This CDR3 spans 11 amino acids. Per germline, CDR1 DFQATT and CDR2 SNEGSKA (reference sequence). The CDR3 bases are TGCAGTGCCAGGGCTACTTTGGCCCAGTACTTC. It yields the protein CSARATLAQYF.